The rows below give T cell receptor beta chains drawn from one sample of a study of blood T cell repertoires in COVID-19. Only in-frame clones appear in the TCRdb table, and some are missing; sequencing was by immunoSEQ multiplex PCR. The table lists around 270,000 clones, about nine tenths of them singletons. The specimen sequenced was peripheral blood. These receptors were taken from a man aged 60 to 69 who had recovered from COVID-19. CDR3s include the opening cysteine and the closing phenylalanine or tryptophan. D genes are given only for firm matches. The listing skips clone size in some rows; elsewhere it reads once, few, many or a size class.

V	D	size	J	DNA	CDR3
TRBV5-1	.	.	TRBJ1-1	TGCGCCAGCAGCTTATCCACGAGGGACACTGAAGCTTTCTTT	CASSLSTRDTEAFF
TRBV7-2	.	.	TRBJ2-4	TGTGCCAGCAGCGCGCCCCCCCCCGGGATACAGTACTTC	CASSAPPPGIQYF
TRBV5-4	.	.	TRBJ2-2	TGTGCCAGCAGCTTGGCCGCAGAGGGCTTCACCGGGGAGCTGTTTTTT	CASSLAAEGFTGELFF
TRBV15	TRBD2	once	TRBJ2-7	TGTGCCACCAGCCCGATGGGGGGGGCCTACGAGCAGTACTTC	CATSPMGGAYEQYF
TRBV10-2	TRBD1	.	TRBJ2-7	TGCGCCAGCAGCGAGACAGGGACCCTCTACGAGCAGTACTTC	CASSETGTLYEQYF
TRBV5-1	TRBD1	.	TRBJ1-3	TGCGCCAGCAGCAAAGACAGGGGGTTTGGAAACACCATATATTTT	CASSKDRGFGNTIYF
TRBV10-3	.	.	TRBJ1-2	TGTGCCATCAGTGAACAGACGGTAGTTGGCTACACCTTC	CAISEQTVVGYTF
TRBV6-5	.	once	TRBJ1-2	TGTGCCAGCAGTTACTCGAGCGGGAGTGGCTACACCTTC	CASSYSSGSGYTF
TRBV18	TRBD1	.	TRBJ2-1	TGTGCCAGCTCACTCACAGGGGCCCAGGGCTACAATGAGCAGTTCTTC	CASSLTGAQGYNEQFF
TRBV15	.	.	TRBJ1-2	TGTGCCACCAGCAGAGAAGAGGGTTCCTATGGCTACACCTTC	CATSREEGSYGYTF
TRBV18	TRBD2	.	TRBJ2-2	TGTGCCAGCTCACCACCGTCCGGGGGGGTCACCGGGGAGCTGTTTTTT	CASSPPSGGVTGELFF
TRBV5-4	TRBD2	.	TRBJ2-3	TGTGCCAGCAGCATGGACCCCTTCGGGGGGAGCACAGATACGCAGTATTTT	CASSMDPFGGSTDTQYF
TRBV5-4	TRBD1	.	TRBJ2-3	TGTGCCAGCAGCCTGGGACAGCGCACAGATACGCAGTATTTT	CASSLGQRTDTQYF
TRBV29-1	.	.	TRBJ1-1	TGCAGCGTTGAAACAGGGTTGAACACTGAAGCTTTCTTT	CSVETGLNTEAFF
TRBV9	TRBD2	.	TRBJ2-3	TGTGCCAGCAGCGGTAGCGGGGGGGCCGCAGATACGCAGTATTTT	CASSGSGGAADTQYF
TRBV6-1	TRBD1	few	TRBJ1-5	TGTGCCAGCAGTGGGGCCCCTCAGGGGGCCGGCAATCAGCCCCAGCATTTT	CASSGAPQGAGNQPQHF
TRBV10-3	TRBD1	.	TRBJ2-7	TGTGCCATCAGGGAGACAGGGGGCATGGGGTCCTACGAGCAGTACTTC	CAIRETGGMGSYEQYF
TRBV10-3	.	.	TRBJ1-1	TGTGCCATCAGTGAGTCTAATGGAGGGTCTGAAGCTTTCTTT	CAISESNGGSEAFF
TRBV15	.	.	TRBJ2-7	TGTGCCACCAGCAGAGATAACGAGGGCGAGCAGTACTTC	CATSRDNEGEQYF
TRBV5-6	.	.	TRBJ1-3	TGTGCCAGCAGCTTCGGCACAGCCTCTGGAAACACCATATATTTT	CASSFGTASGNTIYF
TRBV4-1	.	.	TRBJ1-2	TGCGCCAGCAGCGACGAGGGAGGCACCTATGGCTACACCTTC	CASSDEGGTYGYTF
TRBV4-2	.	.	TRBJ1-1	TGTGCCAGCAGCCATAGCACGAACACTGAAGCTTTCTTT	CASSHSTNTEAFF
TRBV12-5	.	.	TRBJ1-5	TGTGCTAGTGGTTTGGTAGTGGAGTGGCCCCAGCATTTT	CASGLVVEWPQHF
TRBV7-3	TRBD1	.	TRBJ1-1	TGTGCCAGCAGCCCGGGACAGGGAACTGAAGCTTTCTTT	CASSPGQGTEAFF
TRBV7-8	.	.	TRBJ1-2	TGTGCCAGCAGCCGAGGGGGGGGACGTACTAACTATGGCTACACCTTC	CASSRGGGRTNYGYTF
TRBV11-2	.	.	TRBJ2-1	TGTGCCAGCAGCTTAGAAGGCATGGTCAGCGGTCAGTTCTTC	CASSLEGMVSGQFF
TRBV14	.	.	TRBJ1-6	TGTGCCAGCAGCCACGGGGGGACGTCAGGCTCCTATAATTCACCCCTCCACTTT	CASSHGGTSGSYNSPLHF
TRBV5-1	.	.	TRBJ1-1	TGCGCCAGCAGCTTGGCCGTATCCGGTGTGAACACTGAAGCTTTCTTT	CASSLAVSGVNTEAFF
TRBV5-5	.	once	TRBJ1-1	TGTGCCAGCAGCTTGGAAAGCTATACTGAAGCTTTCTTT	CASSLESYTEAFF
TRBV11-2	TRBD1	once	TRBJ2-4	TGTGCCAGCAGCCCCAGCTTGGACAGGGGGGATGGAAACATTCAGTACTTC	CASSPSLDRGDGNIQYF
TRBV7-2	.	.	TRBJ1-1	TGTGCCAGCAGCTTAGAAATAAGCGCGAAGGCTTTCTTT	CASSLEISAKAFF
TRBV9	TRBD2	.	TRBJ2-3	TGTGCCAGCAGCGCCTCCTCGGGGGGACTCGGAACAGATACGCAGTATTTT	CASSASSGGLGTDTQYF
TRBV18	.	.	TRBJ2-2	TGTGCCAGCTCACCACTTATGGGCCCCCAACCTTCGGGGACCGGGGAGCTGTTTTTT	CASSPLMGPQPSGTGELFF
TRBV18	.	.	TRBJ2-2	TGTGCCAGCTCACCACCGCAGACTGTGAACACCGGGGAGCTGTTTTTT	CASSPPQTVNTGELFF
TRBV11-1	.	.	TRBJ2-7	TGTGCCAGCAGCTCAACAACAGCTTTCTACGAGCAGTACTTC	CASSSTTAFYEQYF
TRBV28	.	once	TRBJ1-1	TGTGCCAGCAGTTTGAACAGGGAGGCTTTCTTT	CASSLNREAFF
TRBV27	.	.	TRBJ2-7	TGTGCCAGCAGCACCTCCGCGCAGGGCACCTACGAGCAGTACTTC	CASSTSAQGTYEQYF
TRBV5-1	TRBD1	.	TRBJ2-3	TGCGCCAGCAGCTTGTACAGGGGGCAAGTAGATACGCAGTATTTT	CASSLYRGQVDTQYF
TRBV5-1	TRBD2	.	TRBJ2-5	TGCGCCAGCACCCGGACTAGCGGGGGGCTGCAAGAGACCCAGTACTTC	CASTRTSGGLQETQYF
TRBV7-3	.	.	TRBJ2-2	TGTGCCAGCAGCTTTTCCATCACCGGGGAGCTGTTTTTT	CASSFSITGELFF
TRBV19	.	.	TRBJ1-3	TGTGCCAGTAGTATAACGGCGGGTAAGAGGAACACCATATATTTT	CASSITAGKRNTIYF
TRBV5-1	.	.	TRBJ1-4	TGCGCCAGCAGCGCTACGCCCTCTAATGAAAAACTGTTTTTT	CASSATPSNEKLFF
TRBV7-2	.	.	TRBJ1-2	TGTGCCAGCGTCCTTCTCCCCTATGGCTACACCTTC	CASVLLPYGYTF
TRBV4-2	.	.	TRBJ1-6	TGTGCCAGCAGCCTCCAGACAGGCGTTAATTCACCCCTCCACTTT	CASSLQTGVNSPLHF
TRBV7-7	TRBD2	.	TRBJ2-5	TGTGCTAGCAGCTTAGTTGCTAGCGGGGGTCAAGAGACCCAGTACTTC	CASSLVASGGQETQYF
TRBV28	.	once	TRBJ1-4	TGTGCCAGCAGTTCAGGGGCTACTAATGAAAAACTGTTTTTT	CASSSGATNEKLFF
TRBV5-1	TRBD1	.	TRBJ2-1	TGCGCCAGCAGCTTACAGGGGATCCCCTACAATGAGCAGTTCTTC	CASSLQGIPYNEQFF
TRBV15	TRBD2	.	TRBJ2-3	TGTGCCACCAGCAGAGGGGGAGGGAGGAAGTCAGATACGCAGTATTTT	CATSRGGGRKSDTQYF
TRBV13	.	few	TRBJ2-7	TGTGCCAGCAGCTTGCGGCCTCCTTTGCTCGAGCAGTACTTC	CASSLRPPLLEQYF
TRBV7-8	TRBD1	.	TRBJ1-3	TGTGCCAGCAGCCTAGGGGGCAACACCATATATTTT	CASSLGGNTIYF
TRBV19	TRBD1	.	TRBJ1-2	TGTGCCAGTACCGGGGACAGCGTCAACTATGGCTACACCTTC	CASTGDSVNYGYTF
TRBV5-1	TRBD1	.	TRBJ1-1	TGCGCCAGCAGCTTGCCCGACAGGGCGGCGGATGCTTTCTTT	CASSLPDRAADAFF
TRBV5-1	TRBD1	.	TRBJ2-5	TGCGCCAGCAGCCGGACAGGGGGAGGAGAGACCCAGTACTTC	CASSRTGGGETQYF